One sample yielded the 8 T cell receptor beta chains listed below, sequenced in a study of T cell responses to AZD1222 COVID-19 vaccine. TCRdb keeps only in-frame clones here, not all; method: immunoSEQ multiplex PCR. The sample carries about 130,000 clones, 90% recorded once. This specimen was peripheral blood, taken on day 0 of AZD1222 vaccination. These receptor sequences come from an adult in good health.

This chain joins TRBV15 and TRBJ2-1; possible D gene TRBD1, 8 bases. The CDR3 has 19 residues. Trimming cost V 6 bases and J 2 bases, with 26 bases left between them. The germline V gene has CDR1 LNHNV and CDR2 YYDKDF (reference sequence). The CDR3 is CATRRRQGTVGGAYNEQFF. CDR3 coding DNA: TGTGCCACCAGACGACGACAGGGGACCGTTGGGGGGGCCTACAATGAGCAGTTCTTC.

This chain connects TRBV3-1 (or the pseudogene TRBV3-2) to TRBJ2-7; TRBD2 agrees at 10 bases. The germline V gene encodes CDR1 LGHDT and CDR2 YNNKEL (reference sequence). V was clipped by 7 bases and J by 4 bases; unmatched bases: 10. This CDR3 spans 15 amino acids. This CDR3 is CASTRVASGGYEQYF. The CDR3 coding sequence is TGTGCCAGCACCCGGGTGGCTAGCGGGGGATACGAGCAGTACTTC.

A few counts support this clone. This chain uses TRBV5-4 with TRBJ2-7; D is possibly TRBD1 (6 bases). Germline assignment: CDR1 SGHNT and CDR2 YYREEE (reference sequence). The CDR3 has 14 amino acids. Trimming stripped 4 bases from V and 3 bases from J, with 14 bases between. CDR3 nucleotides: TGTGCCAGCAGCCCGAACAGGGCGGTCTACGAGCAGTACTTC. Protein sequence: CASSPNRAVYEQYF.

The CDR3 spells CASSEGQAEAFF. CDR3 nucleotides: TGCGCCAGCAGTGAGGGGCAAGCTGAAGCTTTCTTT. This chain joins TRBV10-1 and TRBJ1-1; D is undetermined. Trimming removed 2 bases at V and 6 bases at J, with 7 bases between. CDR1 is WNHNN and CDR2 is SYGVQD in the germline V gene (reference sequence). The CDR3 loop spans 12 amino acids.

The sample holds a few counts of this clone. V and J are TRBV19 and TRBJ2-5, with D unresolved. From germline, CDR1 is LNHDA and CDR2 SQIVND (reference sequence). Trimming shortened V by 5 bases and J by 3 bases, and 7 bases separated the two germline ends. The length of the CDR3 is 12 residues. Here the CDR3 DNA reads TGTGCCAGTAGTGACGCCAAAGAGACCCAGTACTTC. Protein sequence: CASSDAKETQYF.

CDR3 coding DNA: TGTGCCAGCAGCCAAGAAATAGTGGGTTCATCACCCCTCCACTTT. Translation: CASSQEIVGSSPLHF. The chain employs TRBV3-1 (or the pseudogene TRBV3-2) and TRBJ1-6, with no clear D. CDR1 LGHDT and CDR2 YNNKEL come from the germline V gene (reference sequence). Between the trimmed V and J ends, which lost 0 bases and 10 bases, there was a span of 13 bases. This CDR3 is built from 15 residues.

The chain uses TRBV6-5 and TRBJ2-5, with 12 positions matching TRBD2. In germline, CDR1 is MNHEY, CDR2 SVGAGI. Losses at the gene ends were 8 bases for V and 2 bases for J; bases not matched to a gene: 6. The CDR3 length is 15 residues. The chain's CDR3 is CASCPLAGGQETQYF. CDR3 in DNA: TGTGCCAGCTGTCCACTAGCGGGGGGACAAGAGACCCAGTACTTC.

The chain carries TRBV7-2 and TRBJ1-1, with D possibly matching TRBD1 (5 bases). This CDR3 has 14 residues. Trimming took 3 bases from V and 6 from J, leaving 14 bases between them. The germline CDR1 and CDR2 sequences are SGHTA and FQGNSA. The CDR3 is CASSLGGVYSEAFF. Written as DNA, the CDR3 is TGTGCCAGCAGCTTGGGGGGGGTGTATTCTGAAGCTTTCTTT. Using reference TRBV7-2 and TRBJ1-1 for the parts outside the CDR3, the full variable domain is GAGVSQSPSNKVTEKGKDVELRCDPISGHTALYWYRQSLGQGLEFLIYFQGNSAPDKSGLPSDRFSAERTGGSVSTLTIQRTQQEDSAVYLCASSLGGVYSEAFFGQGTRLTVV.